Listed below are T cell receptor beta chains from one sample, sequenced in a study of blood T cells in healthy people across ages. TCRdb re-called the 5' RACE reads through MiXCR, storing one row per CDR3 protein. The sample includes roughly 680,000 distinct CDR3 sequences, approximately 49% of them seen just once. The sequencing input was blood. The source of these receptors is an older woman in good health. Both conserved end residues are part of each CDR3. The order of the fields is CDR3 protein, CDR3 DNA, D gene, V gene, J gene, clone size. The D gene is left open where the match is weak. Rows give clone size only sometimes, using once, few, many, or a class for an expanded clone.

CDR3: CASSQVARPNNEQFF; DNA: TGTGCCAGCAGCCAAGTGGCTAGGCCTAACAATGAGCAGTTCTTC; D: NA; V: TRBV3-1; J: TRBJ2-1; size: few
CDR3: CSGTVPQETQFF; DNA: TGCAGCGGAACCGTGCCTCAAGAGACCCAGTTCTTC; D: NA; V: TRBV29-1; J: TRBJ2-1; size: NA
CDR3: CASSVEAGGTPGELFF; DNA: TGTGCCAGCAGCGTCGAAGCGGGAGGGACTCCCGGGGAGCTGTTTTTT; D: TRBD2; V: TRBV9; J: TRBJ2-2; size: NA
CDR3: CASSQRGATNEKLFF; DNA: TGCGCCAGCAGCCAGAGGGGTGCAACTAATGAAAAACTGTTTTTT; D: NA; V: TRBV4-1; J: TRBJ1-4; size: few
CDR3: CATSRGDRGFYEQYF; DNA: TGTGCCACCAGCAGAGGGGACAGGGGGTTCTACGAGCAGTACTTC; D: TRBD1; V: TRBV15; J: TRBJ2-7; size: NA
CDR3: CSAPGTSLYEQYF; DNA: TGCAGTGCTCCGGGGACTAGTCTTTACGAGCAGTACTTC; D: TRBD2; V: TRBV20-1; J: TRBJ2-7; size: NA
CDR3: CASSWPSGSYNEQFF; DNA: TGTGCCAGCAGTTGGCCTAGCGGGAGTTACAATGAGCAGTTCTTC; D: TRBD2; V: TRBV6-2/TRBV6-3; J: TRBJ2-1; size: NA
CDR3: CASSQVEAGGPDTQYF; DNA: TGCGCCAGCAGCCAAGTGGAAGCGGGAGGACCAGATACGCAGTATTTT; D: TRBD2; V: TRBV4-1; J: TRBJ2-3; size: NA
CDR3: CATSDPGTSGGNYNEQFF; DNA: TGTGCCACCAGTGATCCCGGGACTAGCGGGGGAAACTACAATGAGCAGTTCTTC; D: TRBD2; V: TRBV24-1; J: TRBJ2-1; size: few
CDR3: CASTPGLINEQFF; DNA: TGTGCCAGCACCCCAGGGCTCATTAATGAGCAGTTCTTC; D: NA; V: TRBV2; J: TRBJ2-1; size: NA
CDR3: CASSRQLPRTETRYF; DNA: TGTGCCAGCAGCAGACAGCTTCCCCGGACAGAGACCCGGTACTTC; D: NA; V: TRBV7-9; J: TRBJ2-5; size: NA
CDR3: CASSSGRTGSADTQYF; DNA: TGTGCCAGCAGTTCGGGGCGGACAGGGTCAGCAGATACGCAGTATTTT; D: TRBD1; V: TRBV12-3/TRBV12-4; J: TRBJ2-3; size: NA
CDR3: CASSQAGGRNEQFF; DNA: TGTGCCAGCAGCCAGGCGGGGGGGCGCAATGAGCAGTTCTTC; D: TRBD2; V: TRBV3-1; J: TRBJ2-1; size: NA
CDR3: CSVIRGTDGYTF; DNA: TGCAGTGTAATCCGGGGAACGGATGGCTACACCTTC; D: NA; V: TRBV20-1; J: TRBJ1-2; size: NA
CDR3: CASSQVRNRGRQETQYF; DNA: TGTGCCAGCAGCCAAGTGAGGAACAGGGGAAGGCAAGAGACCCAGTACTTC; D: TRBD1; V: TRBV3-1; J: TRBJ2-5; size: many
CDR3: CASRRGSNYEQYF; DNA: TGTGCCAGCCGGCGCGGGAGTAACTACGAGCAGTACTTC; D: TRBD2; V: TRBV6-1; J: TRBJ2-7; size: few
CDR3: CASLRHLNTEAFF; DNA: TGTGCCAGCCTGAGGCATTTGAACACTGAAGCTTTCTTT; D: NA; V: TRBV6-6; J: TRBJ1-1; size: NA
CDR3: CASSLALIAYEQYF; DNA: TGTGCCAGCAGCTTAGCGCTGATAGCCTACGAGCAGTACTTC; D: NA; V: TRBV7-2; J: TRBJ2-7; size: few
CDR3: CASSLSGKNIQYF; DNA: TGTGCCAGCAGTTTAAGCGGCAAAAACATTCAGTACTTC; D: NA; V: TRBV27; J: TRBJ2-4; size: NA